What follows is one T cell receptor (beta chain) and its context. The data originate from a study of PD-1 and CTLA-4 blockade in melanoma. Trimming shortened V by 4 bases and J by 1 base, and 6 bases separated the two germline ends. CDR1 KGHDR and CDR2 SFDVKD come from the germline V gene. The CDR3 is 13 amino acids. Clones were sequenced by immunoSEQ multiplex PCR, and TCRdb holds only the in-frame ones, with some missing. Counted here are about 32,000 clones, 88% occurring once; the ten biggest clones make up approximately 6.4%. The chain recombines TRBV24-1 with TRBJ1-1; D is ambiguous. The TCR sequence derives from a human donor with melanoma. Sequences were derived from CD8+ T cells from peripheral blood, sampled from a patient given anti-PD-1 treatment. CDR3 protein: CATSERKNTEAFF. The DNA of the CDR3 is TGTGCCACCAGTGAGCGGAAGAACACTGAAGCTTTCTTT.